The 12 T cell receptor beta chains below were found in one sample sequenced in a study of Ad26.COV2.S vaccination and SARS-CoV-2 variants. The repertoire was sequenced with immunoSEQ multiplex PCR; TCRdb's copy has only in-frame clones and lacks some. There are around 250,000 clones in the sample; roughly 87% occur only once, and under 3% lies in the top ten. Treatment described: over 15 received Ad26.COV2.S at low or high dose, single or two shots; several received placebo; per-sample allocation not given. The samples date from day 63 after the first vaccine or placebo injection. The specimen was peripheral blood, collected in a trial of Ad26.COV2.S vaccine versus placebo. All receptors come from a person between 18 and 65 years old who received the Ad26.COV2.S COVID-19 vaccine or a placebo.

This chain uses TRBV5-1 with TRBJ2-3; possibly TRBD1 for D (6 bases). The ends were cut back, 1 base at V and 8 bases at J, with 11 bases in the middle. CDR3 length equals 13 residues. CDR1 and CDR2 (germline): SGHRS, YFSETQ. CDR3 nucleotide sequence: TGCGCCAGCAGCTTGAAGGGGGAGAGTACGCAGTATTTT. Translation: CASSLKGESTQYF.

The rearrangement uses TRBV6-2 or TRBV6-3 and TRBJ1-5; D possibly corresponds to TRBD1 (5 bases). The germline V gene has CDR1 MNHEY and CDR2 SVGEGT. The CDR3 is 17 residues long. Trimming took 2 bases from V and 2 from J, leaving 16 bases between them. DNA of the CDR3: TGTGCCAGCAGTTACAGTCCCGGGGCCGGGGGCAATCAGCCCCAGCATTTT. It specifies CASSYSPGAGGNQPQHF.

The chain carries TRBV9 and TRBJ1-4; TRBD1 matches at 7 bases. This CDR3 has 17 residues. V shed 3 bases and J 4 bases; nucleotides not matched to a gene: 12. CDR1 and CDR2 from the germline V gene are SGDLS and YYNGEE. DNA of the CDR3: TGTGCCAGCAGCGGAGGGGGCCCGCGGAAGGATAATGAAAAACTGTTTTTT. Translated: CASSGGGPRKDNEKLFF.

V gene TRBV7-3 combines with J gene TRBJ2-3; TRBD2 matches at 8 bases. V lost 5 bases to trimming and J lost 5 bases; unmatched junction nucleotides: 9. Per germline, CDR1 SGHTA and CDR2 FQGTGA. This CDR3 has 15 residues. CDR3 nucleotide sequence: TGTGCCAGCAGCCCCGGGGGGGTGGGCGGAGATACGCAGTATTTT. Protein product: CASSPGGVGGDTQYF. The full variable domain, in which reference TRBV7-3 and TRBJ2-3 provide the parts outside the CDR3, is GAGVSQTPSNKVTEKGKYVELRCDPISGHTALYWYRQSLGQGPEFLIYFQGTGAADDSGLPNDRFFAVRPEGSVSTLKIQRTERGDSAVYLCASSPGGVGGDTQYFGPGTRLTVL.

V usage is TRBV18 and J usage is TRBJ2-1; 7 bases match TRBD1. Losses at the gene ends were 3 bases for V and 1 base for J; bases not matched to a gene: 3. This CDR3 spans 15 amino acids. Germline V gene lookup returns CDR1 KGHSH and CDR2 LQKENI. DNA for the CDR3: TGTGCCAGCTCACCGACAGGGAGATCCTACAATGAGCAGTTCTTC. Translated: CASSPTGRSYNEQFF.

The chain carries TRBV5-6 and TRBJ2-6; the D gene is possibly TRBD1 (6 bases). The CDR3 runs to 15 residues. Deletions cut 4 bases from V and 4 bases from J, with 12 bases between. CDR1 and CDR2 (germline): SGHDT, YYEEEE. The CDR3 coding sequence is TGTGCCAGCAGCCCTACAGGGTTCGGGGCCAACGTCCTGACTTTC. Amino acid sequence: CASSPTGFGANVLTF.

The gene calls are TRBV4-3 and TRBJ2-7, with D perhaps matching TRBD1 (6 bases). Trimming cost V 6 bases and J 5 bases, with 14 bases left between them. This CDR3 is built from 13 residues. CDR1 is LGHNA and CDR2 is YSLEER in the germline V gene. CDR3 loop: CASSTGKAHEQYF. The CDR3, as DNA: TGCGCCAGCAGTACAGGGAAGGCCCACGAGCAGTACTTC.

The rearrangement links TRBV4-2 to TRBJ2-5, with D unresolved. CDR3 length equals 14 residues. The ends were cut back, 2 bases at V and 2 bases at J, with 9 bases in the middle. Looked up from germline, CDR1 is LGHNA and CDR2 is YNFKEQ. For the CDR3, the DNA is TGTGCCAGCAGCCAACCTGACTCGCAAGAGACCCAGTACTTC. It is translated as CASSQPDSQETQYF.

The CDR3 region is CASSGGRVDTGELFF. CDR3 bases: TGCGCCAGCAGCGGCGGGAGGGTCGACACCGGGGAGCTGTTTTTT. V usage is TRBV5-1 and J usage is TRBJ2-2, with 9 bases identical to TRBD2. Germline-derived CDR1 and CDR2 are SGHRS and YFSETQ. This CDR3 region has 15 residues. The trim removed 4 bases at V and 3 bases at J, leaving 4 bases unmatched. Using reference TRBV5-1 and TRBJ2-2 for the parts outside the CDR3, the full variable domain is KAGVTQTPRYLIKTRGQQVTLSCSPISGHRSVSWYQQTPGQGLQFLFEYFSETQRNKGNFPGRFSGRQFSNSRSEMNVSTLELGDSALYLCASSGGRVDTGELFFGEGSRLTVL.

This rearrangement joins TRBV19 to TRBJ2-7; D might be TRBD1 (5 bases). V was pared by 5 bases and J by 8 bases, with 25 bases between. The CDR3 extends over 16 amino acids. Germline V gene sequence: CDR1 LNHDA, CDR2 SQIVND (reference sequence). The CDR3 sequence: CASSDQPGLRQGQQYF. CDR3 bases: TGTGCCAGTAGTGACCAACCCGGTCTTCGTCAGGGCCAGCAGTACTTC.

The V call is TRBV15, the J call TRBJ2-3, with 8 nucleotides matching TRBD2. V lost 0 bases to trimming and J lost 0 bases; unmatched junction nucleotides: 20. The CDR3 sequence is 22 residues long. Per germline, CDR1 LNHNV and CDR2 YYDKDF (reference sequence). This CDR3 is CATSRDLLTAGGRTGSTDTQYF. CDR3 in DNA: TGTGCCACCAGCAGAGATCTACTCACCGCTGGCGGGAGGACTGGGAGCACAGATACGCAGTATTTT.

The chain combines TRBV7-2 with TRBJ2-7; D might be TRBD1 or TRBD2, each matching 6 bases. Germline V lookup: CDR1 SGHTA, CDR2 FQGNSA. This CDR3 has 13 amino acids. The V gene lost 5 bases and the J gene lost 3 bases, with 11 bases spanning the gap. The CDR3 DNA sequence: TGTGCCAGCAGCCGGGGGCCGGTCTACGAGCAGTACGTC. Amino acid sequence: CASSRGPVYEQYV.